One and the same sample provided the 5 T cell receptor beta chains below, sequenced in a study of blood T cell repertoires in COVID-19. The table came from immunoSEQ multiplex PCR; TCRdb's copy has only in-frame clones and leaves some out. The sample has fewer than 200,000 clones; roughly 76% are singletons. The source material was peripheral blood. The receptors derive from a woman between 50 and 59 years old with active or convalescent COVID-19.

Only a few counts were recorded for this clone. This rearrangement joins TRBV6-2 or TRBV6-3 to TRBJ1-6, with D perhaps TRBD1 (5 bases). Germline-derived CDR1 and CDR2 are MNHEY and SVGEGT. Trimming left V 4 bases short and J 2 bases short, with 27 bases between. The CDR3 is made up of 21 amino acids. The CDR3: CASSSTGFGGFREPYNSPLHF. DNA for the CDR3: TGTGCCAGCAGTTCCACAGGATTCGGGGGATTCAGGGAACCCTATAATTCACCCCTCCACTTT.

The chain uses TRBV7-9 and TRBJ2-7; 10 nucleotides agree with TRBD1. Per the germline V gene, CDR1 is SEHNR and CDR2 is FQNEAQ (reference sequence). This CDR3 has 15 amino acids. The V and J ends lost 5 bases and 5 bases, in that order; junction bases with no gene match: 9. The CDR3 here is CASSAPGQGLNEQYF. DNA for the CDR3: TGTGCCAGCAGCGCACCGGGACAGGGGCTCAACGAGCAGTACTTC.

This rearrangement joins TRBV6-1 to TRBJ1-1, with D hard to call. The CDR3 loop spans 12 amino acids. The germline V and J ends were trimmed by 2 bases and 6 bases, with 7 bases remaining between them. The germline V gene has CDR1 MNHNS and CDR2 SASEGT. The CDR3 loop is CASSERRAEAFF. The CDR3 DNA reads TGTGCCAGCAGTGAAAGGCGGGCTGAAGCTTTCTTT.

The chain links TRBV19 to TRBJ2-5; 10 bases agree with TRBD2. CDR1 LNHDA and CDR2 SQIVND come from the germline V gene (reference sequence). The V segment lost 2 bases and the J segment 2 bases; nucleotides outside the gene matches: 5. This CDR3 contains 16 residues. In DNA form, the CDR3 reads TGTGCCAGTAGTATAAGTAGCGGGGGGATTCAAGAGACCCAGTACTTC. It translates to CASSISSGGIQETQYF.

The V gene is TRBV5-1, the J gene TRBJ1-1; TRBD1 matches 8 bases. The CDR3 spans 16 residues. In germline, CDR1 is SGHRS, CDR2 YFSETQ. The trim removed 2 bases at V and 0 bases at J, leaving 6 bases unmatched. CDR3 region: CASSFRTGIMNTEAFF. The CDR3 bases are TGCGCCAGCAGCTTTCGGACAGGGATAATGAACACTGAAGCTTTCTTT.